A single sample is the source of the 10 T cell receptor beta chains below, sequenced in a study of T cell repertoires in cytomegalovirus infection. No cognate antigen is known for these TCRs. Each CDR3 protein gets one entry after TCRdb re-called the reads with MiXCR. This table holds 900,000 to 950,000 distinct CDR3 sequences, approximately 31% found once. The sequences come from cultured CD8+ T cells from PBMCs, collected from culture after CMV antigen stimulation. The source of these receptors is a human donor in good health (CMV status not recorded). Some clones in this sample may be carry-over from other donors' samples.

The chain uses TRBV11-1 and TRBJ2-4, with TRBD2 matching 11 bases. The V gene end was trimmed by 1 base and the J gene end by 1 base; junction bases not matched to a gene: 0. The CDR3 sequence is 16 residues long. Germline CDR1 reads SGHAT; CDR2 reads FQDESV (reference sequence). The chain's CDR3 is CASSLGTSGAKNIQYF. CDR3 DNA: TGTGCCAGCAGCTTAGGGACTAGCGGGGCCAAAAACATTCAGTACTTC.

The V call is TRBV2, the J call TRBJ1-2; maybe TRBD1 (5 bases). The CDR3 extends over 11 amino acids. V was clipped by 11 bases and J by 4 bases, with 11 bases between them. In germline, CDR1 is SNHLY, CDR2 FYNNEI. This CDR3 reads CAGGTVYGYTF. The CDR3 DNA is TGTGCCGGGGGGACGGTCTATGGCTACACCTTC.

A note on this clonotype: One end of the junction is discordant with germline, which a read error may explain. The CDR3 protein is CTSSHTLVGTQYF. The CDR3 coding sequence is TGTACCAGCAGCCACACTTTGGTCGGGACCCAGTACTTC. V usage is TRBV12-3 or TRBV12-4 and J usage is TRBJ2-5, with D unclear. The length of the CDR3 is 13 residues.

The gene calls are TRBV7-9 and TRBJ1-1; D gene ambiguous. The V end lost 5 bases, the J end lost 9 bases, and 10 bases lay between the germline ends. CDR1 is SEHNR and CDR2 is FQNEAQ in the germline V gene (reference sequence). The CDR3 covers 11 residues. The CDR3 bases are TGTGCCAGCAGCCGGACCCTCCAAGCTTTCTTT. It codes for CASSRTLQAFF.

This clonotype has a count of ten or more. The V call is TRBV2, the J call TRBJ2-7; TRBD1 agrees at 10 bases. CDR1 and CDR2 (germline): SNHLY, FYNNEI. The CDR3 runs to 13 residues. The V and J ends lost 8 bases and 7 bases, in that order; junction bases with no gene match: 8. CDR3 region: CASVRQGAPEQYV. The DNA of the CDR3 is TGTGCCAGCGTCAGACAGGGGGCCCCGGAGCAGTACGTC.

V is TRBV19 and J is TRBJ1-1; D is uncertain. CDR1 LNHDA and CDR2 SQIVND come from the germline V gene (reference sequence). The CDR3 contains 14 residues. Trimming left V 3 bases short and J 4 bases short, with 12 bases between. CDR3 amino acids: CASSITARGTEAFF. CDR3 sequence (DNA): TGTGCCAGTAGTATCACTGCGCGGGGCACTGAAGCTTTCTTT.

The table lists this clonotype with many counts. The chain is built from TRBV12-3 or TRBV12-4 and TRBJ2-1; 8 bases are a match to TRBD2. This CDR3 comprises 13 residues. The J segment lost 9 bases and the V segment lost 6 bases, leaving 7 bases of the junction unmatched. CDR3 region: CASRDLSGGEQFF. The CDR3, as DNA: TGTGCCAGCAGGGATCTGAGCGGGGGTGAGCAGTTCTTC.

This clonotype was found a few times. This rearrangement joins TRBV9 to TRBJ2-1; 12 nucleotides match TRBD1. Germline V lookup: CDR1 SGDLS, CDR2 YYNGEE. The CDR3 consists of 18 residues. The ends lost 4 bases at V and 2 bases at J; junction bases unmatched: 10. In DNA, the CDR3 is TGTGCCAGCAGCCCAACCGGGACAGGGGGCAGGACCTACAATGAGCAGTTCTTC. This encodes CASSPTGTGGRTYNEQFF.

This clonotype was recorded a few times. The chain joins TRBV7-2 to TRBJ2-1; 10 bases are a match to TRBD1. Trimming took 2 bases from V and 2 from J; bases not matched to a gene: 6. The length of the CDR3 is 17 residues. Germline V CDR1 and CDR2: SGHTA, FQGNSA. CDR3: CASSLRTGGNTYNEQFF. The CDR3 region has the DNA TGTGCCAGCAGCTTAAGGACAGGGGGGAATACCTACAATGAGCAGTTCTTC.

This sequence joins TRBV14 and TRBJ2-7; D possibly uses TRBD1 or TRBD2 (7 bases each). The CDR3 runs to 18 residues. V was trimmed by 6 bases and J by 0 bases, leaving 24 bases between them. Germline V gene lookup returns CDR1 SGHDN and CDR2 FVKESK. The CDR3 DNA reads TGTGCCAGCAGTCTGGGGAGGGGGCTGGATGGAAGCTCCTACGAGCAGTACTTC. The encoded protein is CASSLGRGLDGSSYEQYF.